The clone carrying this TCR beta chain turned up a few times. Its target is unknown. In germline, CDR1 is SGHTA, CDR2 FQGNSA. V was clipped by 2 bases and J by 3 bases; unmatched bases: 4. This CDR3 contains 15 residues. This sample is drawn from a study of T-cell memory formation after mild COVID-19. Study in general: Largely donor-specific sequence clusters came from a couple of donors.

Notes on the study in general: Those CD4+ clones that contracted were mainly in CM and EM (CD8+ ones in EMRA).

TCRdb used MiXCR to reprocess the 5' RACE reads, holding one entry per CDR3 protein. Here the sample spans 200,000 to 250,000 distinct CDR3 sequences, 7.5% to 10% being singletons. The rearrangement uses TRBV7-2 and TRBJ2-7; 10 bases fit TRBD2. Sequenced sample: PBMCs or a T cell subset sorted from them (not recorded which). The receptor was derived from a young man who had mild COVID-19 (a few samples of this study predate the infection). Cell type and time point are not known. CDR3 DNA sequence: TGTGCCAGCAGCTTAATGTCTAGCGGGGGCTACGAGCAGTACTTC. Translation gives CASSLMSSGGYEQYF.